The rows below give T cell receptor beta chains drawn from one sample of a study of identical twins. TCRdb analysed the 5' RACE reads with MiXCR anew, one entry per CDR3 protein. The sample contains roughly 1,500,000 distinct CDR3 sequences, around 33% of which appear only once. Sample: cord blood. The source is a newborn girl in good health. CDR3s include the opening cysteine and the closing phenylalanine or tryptophan. Fields, in order: CDR3 length, clone size, V gene, D gene, J gene, CDR3 protein, CDR3 DNA. The D gene is left open where the match is weak. Where a row states a size, it is once, few, many or the class of an expanded clone; other rows omit it.

15	few	TRBV10-2	-	TRBJ1-2	CASSESIRGQNGYTF	TGCGCCAGCAGTGAGTCGATTCGGGGCCAGAATGGCTACACCTTC
17	-	TRBV7-8	-	TRBJ2-1	CASSPTPGPTDHNEQFF	TGTGCCAGCAGCCCGACACCGGGTCCCACCGATCACAATGAGCAGTTCTTC
13	-	TRBV6-1	-	TRBJ2-3	CASSAERTDTQYF	TGTGCCAGCAGTGCTGAGCGCACAGATACGCAGTATTTT
12	once	TRBV24-1	-	TRBJ2-5	CATPTKQVKEYF	TGTGCCACCCCCACAAAACAGGTTAAGGAGTACTTC
12	-	TRBV6-2/TRBV6-3	-	TRBJ2-5	CASSYSVNEQYF	TGTGCCAGCAGTTACTCTGTCAATGAGCAGTACTTC
15	-	TRBV20-1	-	TRBJ1-2	CSARDPAGRDYGYTF	TGCAGTGCTAGAGATCCCGCGGGTCGGGACTATGGCTACACCTTC
16	-	TRBV5-1	-	TRBJ2-1	CASSLPATSSYNEQFF	TGCGCCAGCAGCTTGCCAGCGACGAGCTCCTACAATGAGCAGTTCTTC
15	-	TRBV21-1	-	TRBJ2-1	CASSPQDRAGETQFF	TGTGCCAGCAGCCCCCAAGACAGGGCAGGGGAGACCCAGTTCTTC
17	-	TRBV4-1	-	TRBJ2-1	CASSQGLVGVLHDEQFF	TGCGCCAGCAGCCAAGGACTAGTGGGAGTCCTCCACGATGAGCAGTTCTTC
12	few	TRBV30	-	TRBJ2-7	CAWSEYTYEQYF	TGTGCCTGGAGTGAATATACCTACGAGCAGTACTTC
16	-	TRBV20-1	-	TRBJ1-5	CSARRVRTAYNQPQHF	TGCAGTGCTAGGAGGGTCCGGACAGCCTACAATCAGCCCCAGCATTTT
19	-	TRBV9	TRBD1	TRBJ2-7	CASSVGTGGLLSSSYEQYF	TGTGCCAGCAGCGTAGGTACAGGGGGCCTCCTATCCAGCTCCTACGAGCAGTACTTC
16	few	TRBV6-2/TRBV6-3	-	TRBJ1-5	CASSSGAGLRNQPQHF	TGTGCCAGCAGTTCAGGGGCAGGGCTACGGAATCAGCCCCAGCATTTT
15	few	TRBV2	-	TRBJ2-1	CASKKFQRLYNEQFF	TGTGCCAGCAAGAAGTTTCAGCGGCTCTACAATGAGCAGTTCTTC
18	few	TRBV7-8	TRBD2	TRBJ2-1	CASSLVVSGTSGYNEQFF	TGTGCCAGCAGCTTAGTCGTTTCGGGGACTAGCGGCTACAATGAGCAGTTCTTC
18	-	TRBV5-1	TRBD2	TRBJ2-1	CASSARVAGVDSYNEQFF	TGCGCCAGCAGCGCCCGAGTAGCGGGAGTTGACTCCTACAATGAGCAGTTCTTC
11	once	TRBV6-4	-	TRBJ2-7	CASSDRDGQYF	TGTGCCAGCAGTGACAGGGACGGGCAGTACTTC
14	-	TRBV28	-	TRBJ2-4	CASSPHSAKNIQYF	TGTGCCAGCAGCCCTCATTCGGCCAAAAACATTCAGTACTTC
9	many	TRBV20-1	-	TRBJ2-1	CSARPEQFF	TGCAGTGCTAGACCGGAGCAGTTCTTC
17	-	TRBV4-1	TRBD2	TRBJ2-3	CACSQGGLAKSTDTQYF	TGCGCCTGCAGCCAAGGGGGACTAGCGAAGAGCACAGATACGCAGTATTTT
15	few	TRBV6-5	TRBD1	TRBJ1-4	CASSYSGTGGEKLFF	TGTGCCAGCAGTTACTCGGGGACAGGGGGCGAAAAACTGTTTTTT
14	few	TRBV6-5	-	TRBJ2-7	CASSYSVKAYEQYF	TGTGCCAGCAGTTACTCGGTGAAGGCCTACGAGCAGTACTTC
13	few	TRBV10-3	-	TRBJ1-1	CAISQGANTEAFF	TGTGCCATCAGCCAGGGTGCGAACACTGAAGCTTTCTTT
12	few	TRBV7-9	-	TRBJ2-1	CASSGDSSEQFF	TGTGCCAGCAGCGGGGACTCCTCGGAGCAGTTCTTC
15	-	TRBV11-2	TRBD2	TRBJ2-1	CATGALAGTYDEQFF	TGTGCCACCGGGGCCCTAGCGGGGACCTACGATGAGCAGTTCTTC
17	few	TRBV4-1	-	TRBJ2-3	CASSPTMGHRRGDTQYF	TGCGCCAGCAGCCCAACTATGGGACACCGCAGGGGAGATACGCAGTATTTT
11	many	TRBV29-1	-	TRBJ2-7	CSVVLLYEQYF	TGCAGCGTTGTTCTGCTTTACGAGCAGTACTTC
14	-	TRBV10-3	-	TRBJ2-1	CAIKPGERYNEQFF	TGTGCCATCAAGCCAGGGGAGCGTTACAATGAGCAGTTCTTC
14	few	TRBV9	TRBD1	TRBJ2-7	CASSARQGWYEQYF	TGTGCCAGCAGCGCCCGACAGGGCTGGTACGAGCAGTACTTC
16	-	TRBV4-2	TRBD2	TRBJ2-5	CASSQGTSGGASEQYF	TGTGCCAGCAGCCAAGGGACTAGCGGGGGGGCAAGTGAGCAGTACTTC
13	once	TRBV24-1	-	TRBJ2-2	CATSDPMNGELFF	TGTGCCACCAGTGATCCAATGAACGGGGAGCTGTTTTTT
12	few	TRBV14	-	TRBJ1-2	CASSHIGHGYTF	TGTGCCAGCAGCCACATTGGGCATGGCTACACCTTC
16	-	TRBV20-1	-	TRBJ2-1	CSAILSTRGQLETQFF	TGCAGTGCTATTCTTAGCACACGCGGACAGCTAGAGACCCAGTTCTTC
16	few	TRBV11-2	TRBD1	TRBJ2-1	CASSPGDRVAYNEQFF	TGTGCCAGCAGCCCAGGGGACAGGGTAGCCTACAATGAGCAGTTCTTC
15	-	TRBV18	TRBD2	TRBJ2-7	CASSPGVSGVYEQYF	TGTGCCAGCTCACCTGGGGTTAGCGGGGTCTACGAGCAGTACTTC
14	-	TRBV5-4	-	TRBJ1-6	CASSFDRHNSPLHF	TGTGCCAGCAGCTTTGACAGGCATAATTCACCCCTCCACTTT
15	-	TRBV6-2/TRBV6-3	TRBD1	TRBJ2-7	CASSYTLGQIYEQYF	TGTGCCAGCAGTTACACCCTGGGACAGATCTACGAGCAGTACTTC
13	-	TRBV7-2	-	TRBJ1-1	CASSYTGLSEAFF	TGTGCCAGCAGCTATACAGGGTTATCTGAAGCTTTCTTT
14	few	TRBV20-1	TRBD2	TRBJ2-5	CSARDVAGGKEQYF	TGCAGTGCTAGAGACGTAGCGGGAGGGAAAGAGCAGTACTTC
16	-	TRBV18	TRBD2	TRBJ2-3	CASSPLVAGGPDTQYF	TGTGCCAGCTCACCACTTGTAGCGGGAGGGCCAGATACGCAGTATTTT
14	-	TRBV2	TRBD1	TRBJ2-1	CASRQDRAYNEQFF	TGTGCCAGCAGACAGGACAGGGCTTACAATGAGCAGTTCTTC
14	-	TRBV28	TRBD1	TRBJ2-7	CASSFVGQTYEQYF	TGTGCCAGCAGTTTCGTGGGACAGACCTACGAGCAGTACTTC
13	-	TRBV20-1	TRBD1	TRBJ2-3	CSSNRGSTDTQYF	TGCAGTTCCAACAGGGGGAGCACAGATACGCAGTATTTT
15	-	TRBV10-3	TRBD2	TRBJ2-1	CATSDTSGSFDEQFF	TGTGCCACCAGTGATACCAGCGGGAGTTTCGATGAGCAGTTCTTC
16	-	TRBV12-3/TRBV12-4	TRBD2	TRBJ2-1	CASSPTSGTSLIEQFF	TGTGCCAGCAGTCCCACCTCCGGGACTAGCCTTATTGAGCAGTTCTTC
15	many	TRBV4-1	-	TRBJ2-1	CASSRDYSSYNEQFF	TGCGCCAGCAGCCGAGACTACAGCTCCTACAATGAGCAGTTCTTC
18	-	TRBV20-1	TRBD2	TRBJ2-3	CSARGLAGRTANRDTQYF	TGCAGTGCTAGGGGACTAGCGGGGCGGACGGCCAACAGAGATACGCAGTATTTT
13	-	TRBV27	TRBD1	TRBJ1-2	CASRTTGAHGYTF	TGTGCCAGCAGGACGACAGGGGCTCATGGCTACACCTTC
16	few	TRBV5-1	TRBD1	TRBJ2-3	CASSLEGTANTDTQYF	TGCGCCAGCAGCTTGGAGGGGACAGCTAACACAGATACGCAGTATTTT
16	once	TRBV11-2	-	TRBJ1-1	CASSLARQLLDTEAFF	TGTGCCAGCAGCTTAGCTAGACAGTTATTGGACACTGAAGCTTTCTTT